Presented here are 11 T cell receptor beta chains from one specimen sequenced in a study of T cell repertoires in cytomegalovirus infection. Their antigen targets remain unknown. TCRdb itself ran the reads through MiXCR, one entry per CDR3 protein. The sample lists fewer than 350,000 distinct CDR3 sequences, 25% to 30% seen once, with 20% in the top ten. This sample comprised cultured PBMCs, obtained from culture after CMV antigen stimulation. These receptors were taken from a human donor in good health (CMV status not recorded). Some clones in this sample may be carry-over from other donors' samples.

This chain connects TRBV5-1 to TRBJ2-7; D remains unclear. V gave up 4 bases and J gave up 3 bases, with 17 bases separating them. The CDR3 spans 15 residues. Germline V gene lookup returns CDR1 SGHRS and CDR2 YFSETQ. CDR3: CASSVVGAPVYEQYF. CDR3 coding DNA: TGCGCCAGCAGCGTCGTAGGAGCGCCCGTCTACGAGCAGTACTTC.

V gene TRBV7-3 combines with J gene TRBJ1-1, with 8 bases identical to TRBD1. Germline values: CDR1 SGHTA, CDR2 FQGTGA. The junction had 5 bases not matched to a gene; V was cut back by 8 bases and J by 3 bases. CDR3 size: 13 residues. This CDR3 is CASYGQGYTEAFF. The CDR3 DNA is TGTGCCAGCTACGGACAGGGATACACTGAAGCTTTCTTT.

This clonotype has a handful of counts. A read error may account for a junction end that differs from germline. The chain carries TRBV7-7 and TRBJ2-5; D unresolved. The germline V gene encodes CDR1 SSHAT and CDR2 FNYEAQ (reference sequence). The CDR3 extends over 14 amino acids. For the CDR3, the DNA is TGTGCTAGCAGCTTAATTGGAGAAAAAGAGACCCAGTACTTC. The encoded protein is CASSLIGEKETQYF. The complete variable domain, with remaining parts taken from reference TRBV7-7 and TRBJ2-5, reads GAGVSQSPRYKVTKRGQDVTLRCDPISSHATLYWYQQALGQGPEFLTYFNYEAQPDKSGLPSDRFSAERPEGSISTLTIQRTEQRDSAMYRCASSLIGEKETQYFGPGTRLLVL.

This clonotype was seen at least ten times. The DNA of the CDR3 is TGTGCCAGCAGCACCCGACAGGGGCCGGGTGAAGCTTTCTTT. It is translated as CASSTRQGPGEAFF. This chain connects TRBV11-2 to TRBJ1-1; 8 bases align to TRBD1. This CDR3 is 14 amino acids long. V gave up 5 bases and J gave up 7 bases; unmatched junction bases: 9. CDR1 is SGHAT and CDR2 is FQNNGV in the germline V gene. The full variable domain, completed using reference TRBV11-2 and TRBJ1-1, is EAGVAQSPRYKIIEKRQSVAFWCNPISGHATLYWYQQILGQGPKLLIQFQNNGVVDDSQLPKDRFSAERLKGVDSTLKIQPAKLEDSAVYLCASSTRQGPGEAFFGQGTRLTVV.

The chain links TRBV28 to TRBJ2-1, with D unresolved. The germline gives CDR1 MDHEN, CDR2 SYDVKM. Trimming took off 6 bases at V and 3 bases at J, with 9 bases between the two ends. The CDR3 has 13 amino acids. As DNA, the CDR3 is TGTGCCAGCAGCGAGGACGGCTACAATGAGCAGTTCTTC. It yields the protein CASSEDGYNEQFF.

This clonotype was picked up a small number of times. This sequence joins TRBV7-9 and TRBJ2-1; D is possibly TRBD1 or TRBD2 (6 bases each). V lost 4 bases to trimming and J lost 10 bases, with 17 bases between them. In germline, CDR1 is SEHNR, CDR2 FQNEAQ (reference sequence). CDR3 length equals 14 residues. Written as DNA, the CDR3 is TGTGCCAGCAGCTCCTCAGCAGGCGGGACAGAGCAGTTCTTC. The encoded protein is CASSSSAGGTEQFF.

The DNA for the CDR3 is TGTGCCAGCAGCTCCGGGAGTCTGATTGAGCAGTTCTTC. This sequence encodes CASSSGSLIEQFF. The V gene is TRBV7-2, the J gene TRBJ2-1; weak D call: TRBD2 (6 bases). The CDR3 sequence is 13 residues long. CDR1 SGHTA and CDR2 FQGNSA come from the germline V gene. The germline V and J ends were trimmed by 4 bases and 9 bases, with 13 bases remaining between them.

The chain joins TRBV28 to TRBJ1-3; D unresolved. The CDR3 is made up of 14 amino acids. Trimming stripped 6 bases from V and 0 bases from J, with 9 bases between. Germline assignment: CDR1 MDHEN and CDR2 SYDVKM. This CDR3 is CASRGAISGNTIYF. For the CDR3, the DNA is TGTGCCAGCAGGGGTGCGATCTCTGGAAACACCATATATTTT. Looking up the rest from reference TRBV28 and TRBJ1-3 gives the full variable domain: DVKVTQSSRYLVKRTGEKVFLECVQDMDHENMFWYRQDPGLGLRLIYFSYDVKMKEKGDIPEGYSVSREKKERFSLILESASTNQTSMYLCASRGAISGNTIYFGEGSWLTVV.

This clonotype was seen a handful of times. The V call is TRBV11-3, the J call TRBJ1-1; D remains unclear. CDR1 and CDR2 (germline): SGHNT, YENEEA. Trimming removed 8 bases from V and 6 bases from J, with 16 bases in between. The CDR3 consists of 13 residues. CDR3 sequence reads: CASPPLGFAEAFF. The DNA of the CDR3 is TGTGCCAGCCCACCTTTGGGGTTCGCTGAAGCTTTCTTT.

This clonotype occurred a few times. This sequence joins TRBV4-2 and TRBJ2-1; perhaps TRBD2 as D (5 bases). Germline-derived CDR1 and CDR2 are LGHNA and YNFKEQ. The CDR3 length is 15 residues. Trimming stripped 0 bases from V and 6 bases from J, with 12 bases between. The CDR3 protein is CASSQEPYGVNEQFF. CDR3 DNA: TGTGCCAGCAGCCAAGAACCATACGGGGTCAATGAGCAGTTCTTC.

This chain connects TRBV7-9 to TRBJ2-3; D remains unclear. Trimming removed 3 bases at V and 2 bases at J, with 9 bases between. This CDR3 region has 14 residues. Looked up from germline, CDR1 is SEHNR and CDR2 is FQNEAQ (reference sequence). In DNA, the CDR3 is TGTGCCAGCAGCTTCGACTTCGTCACAGATACGCAGTATTTT. Translation gives CASSFDFVTDTQYF.